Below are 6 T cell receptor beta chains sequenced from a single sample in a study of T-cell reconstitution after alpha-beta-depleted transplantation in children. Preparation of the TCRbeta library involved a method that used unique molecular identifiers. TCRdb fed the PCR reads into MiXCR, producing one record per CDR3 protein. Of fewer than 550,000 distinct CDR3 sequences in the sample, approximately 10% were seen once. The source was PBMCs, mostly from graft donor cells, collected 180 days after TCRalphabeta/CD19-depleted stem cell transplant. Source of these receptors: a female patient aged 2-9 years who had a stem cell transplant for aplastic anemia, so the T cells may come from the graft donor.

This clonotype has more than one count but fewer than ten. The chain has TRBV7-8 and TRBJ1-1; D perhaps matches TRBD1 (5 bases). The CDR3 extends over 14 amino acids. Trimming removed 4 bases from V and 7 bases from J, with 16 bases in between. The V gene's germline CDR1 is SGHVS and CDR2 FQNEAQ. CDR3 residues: CASSSPGTSNEAFF. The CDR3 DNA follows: TGTGCCAGCAGCTCCCCCGGGACTTCGAATGAAGCTTTCTTT.

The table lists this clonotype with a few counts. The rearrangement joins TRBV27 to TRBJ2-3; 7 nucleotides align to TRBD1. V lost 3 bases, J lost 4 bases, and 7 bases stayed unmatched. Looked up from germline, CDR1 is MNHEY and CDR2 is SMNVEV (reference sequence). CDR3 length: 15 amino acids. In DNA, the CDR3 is TGTGCCAGCAGTTTGAGGGGGCCGTTGGCAGATACGCAGTATTTT. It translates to CASSLRGPLADTQYF.

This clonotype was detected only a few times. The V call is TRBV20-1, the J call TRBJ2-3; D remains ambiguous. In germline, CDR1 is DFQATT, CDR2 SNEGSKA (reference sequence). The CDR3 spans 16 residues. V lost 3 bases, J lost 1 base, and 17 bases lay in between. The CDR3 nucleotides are TGCAGTGCTAGGTTGTCGCTAGTGGTGGGCACAGATACGCAGTATTTT. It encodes CSARLSLVVGTDTQYF.

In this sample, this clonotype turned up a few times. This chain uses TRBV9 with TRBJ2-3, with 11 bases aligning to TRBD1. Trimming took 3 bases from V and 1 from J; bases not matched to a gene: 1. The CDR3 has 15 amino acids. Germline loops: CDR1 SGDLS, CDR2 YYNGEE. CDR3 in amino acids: CASSGTGGRTDTQYF. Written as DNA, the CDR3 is TGTGCCAGCAGCGGGACAGGGGGCCGCACAGATACGCAGTATTTT.

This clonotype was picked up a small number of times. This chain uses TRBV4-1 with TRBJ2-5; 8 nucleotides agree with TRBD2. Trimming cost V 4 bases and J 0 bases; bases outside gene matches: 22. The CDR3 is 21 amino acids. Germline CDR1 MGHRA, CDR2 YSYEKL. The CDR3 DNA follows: TGCGCCAGCAGCCCGGGGTCGGGTCGTAGCGGGAAGGGGCTGAACCAAGAGACCCAGTACTTC. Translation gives CASSPGSGRSGKGLNQETQYF.

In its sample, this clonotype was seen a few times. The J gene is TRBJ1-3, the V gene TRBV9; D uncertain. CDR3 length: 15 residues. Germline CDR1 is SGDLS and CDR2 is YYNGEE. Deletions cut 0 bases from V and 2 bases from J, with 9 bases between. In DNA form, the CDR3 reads TGTGCCAGCAGCGTAGACGGGCCGCCTGGAAACACCATATATTTT. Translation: CASSVDGPPGNTIYF.